One and the same sample provided the 26 T cell receptor beta chains below, sequenced in a study of T cell repertoires in cytomegalovirus infection. A single record per CDR3 protein comes from TCRdb applying MiXCR to the reads. Of around 490,000 distinct CDR3 sequences in the sample, about 30% were seen once. Sequencing was done on a sample of PBMCs. Source of these receptors: a human donor in good health (CMV status not recorded). Some clones in this sample may be carry-over from other donors' samples.

This clonotype was seen only a few times. The rearrangement joins TRBV5-1 to TRBJ2-5; TRBD1 matches at 11 bases. This CDR3 is built from 16 residues. The germline V gene encodes CDR1 SGHRS and CDR2 YFSETQ. V dropped 4 bases and J dropped 4; count of bases not matched to a gene: 9. The CDR3 is CASSTPDRGRGETQYF. In nucleotides, the CDR3 is TGCGCCAGCAGCACCCCGGACAGGGGGCGCGGAGAGACCCAGTACTTC.

The chain is built from TRBV20-1 and TRBJ2-1; D may be TRBD2 (5 bases). Looked up from germline, CDR1 is DFQATT and CDR2 is SNEGSKA (reference sequence). V was trimmed by 3 bases and J by 2 bases, leaving 8 bases between them. The length of the CDR3 is 13 residues. The CDR3 DNA is TGCAGTGCTAGGAGACTAACCTACAATGAGCAGTTCTTC. Translated: CSARRLTYNEQFF.

The table lists this clonotype with a count of one. This chain joins TRBV20-1 and TRBJ1-5; TRBD1 matches at 8 bases. Germline V gives CDR1 DFQATT, CDR2 SNEGSKA (reference sequence). Trimming took 6 bases from V and 1 from J; bases not matched to a gene: 8. The CDR3 spans 15 residues. Written as DNA, the CDR3 is TGCAGTGCCCCGACAGGGGTGTTGAGCAATCAGCCCCAGCATTTT. Protein: CSAPTGVLSNQPQHF.

This rearrangement joins TRBV7-9 to TRBJ2-7, with unresolved D. Trimming left V 3 bases short and J 2 bases short, with 11 bases between. CDR3 length: 14 residues. The V gene's germline CDR1 is SEHNR and CDR2 FQNEAQ (reference sequence). DNA of the CDR3: TGTGCCAGCAGCTTTGAGGCTTATCCCTACGAGCAGTACTTC. As protein: CASSFEAYPYEQYF.

The rearrangement uses TRBV12-3 or TRBV12-4 and TRBJ2-3; 8 nucleotides match TRBD2. V was clipped by 7 bases and J by 5 bases; unmatched bases: 11. There are 15 residues in the CDR3. The CDR3 here is CASTDSGIGLDTQYF. The CDR3, as DNA: TGTGCCAGCACCGATAGCGGGATCGGTTTAGATACGCAGTATTTT.

The rearrangement uses TRBV20-1 and TRBJ2-1; D gene uncertain. CDR1 DFQATT and CDR2 SNEGSKA come from the germline V gene (reference sequence). This CDR3 spans 14 amino acids. The V gene lost 0 bases and the J gene lost 4 bases, with 10 bases spanning the gap. The CDR3 sequence: CSAREGSVYNEQFF. The DNA of the CDR3 is TGCAGTGCTAGAGAGGGATCAGTTTACAATGAGCAGTTCTTC.

J is TRBJ1-4 and V is TRBV14, with a weak D call TRBD1 (6 bases). The germline V gene has CDR1 SGHDN and CDR2 FVKESK. CDR3 size: 17 residues. Trimming cost V 1 base and J 7 bases, with 19 bases left between them. The CDR3 is CASSQVLSDRSPEKLFF. CDR3 sequence (DNA): TGTGCCAGCAGCCAAGTCCTTTCCGACAGGTCACCTGAAAAACTGTTTTTT.

CDR3 residues: CASSEGGGQHF. CDR3 DNA sequence: TGTGCCAGCAGTGAGGGCGGCGGCCAGCATTTT. V usage is TRBV25-1 and J usage is TRBJ1-5; D unclear. Trimming pared 3 bases from V and 12 bases from J, leaving 9 bases between. The germline V gene encodes CDR1 MGHDK and CDR2 SYGVNS. There are 11 residues in the CDR3.

The chain has TRBV5-6 and TRBJ2-7; a weak D match, TRBD2 (5 bases). The germline CDR1 and CDR2 sequences are SGHDT and YYEEEE. The CDR3 totals 15 residues. Trimming cost V 0 bases and J 6 bases, with 16 bases left between them. The CDR3 DNA reads as TGTGCCAGCAGCTTGGGCGGGCCTAAGGGCTCCGAGCAGTACGTC. As protein: CASSLGGPKGSEQYV.

The CDR3 nucleotides are TGTGCCAGCATTCGAGGGGGTTGGACGCGAGCCGAATCAGATACGCAGTATTTT. It yields the protein CASIRGGWTRAESDTQYF. The chain carries TRBV6-1 and TRBJ2-3; TRBD1 might be the D (6 bases). In germline, CDR1 is MNHNS, CDR2 SASEGT. V lost 7 bases to trimming and J lost 4 bases, with 27 bases between them. The CDR3 runs to 18 residues.

About this clonotype: With a much larger clone just one base away, this may be a read error. The chain combines TRBV28 with TRBJ2-5; 12 bases align to TRBD2. The trim removed 6 bases at V and 2 bases at J, leaving 4 bases unmatched. CDR3 length equals 15 residues. Looked up from germline, CDR1 is MDHEN and CDR2 is SYDVKM. The CDR3 region has the DNA TGTGCCAGCAGCCAGACTAGCGGGGGACAAGAGACCCAGTACTTC. It yields the protein CASSQTSGGQETQYF.

This clonotype showed up many times. The chain couples TRBV12-3 or TRBV12-4 to TRBJ2-5; D gene unclear. V lost 8 bases, J lost 5 bases, and 18 bases lay in between. The CDR3 length is 14 residues. CDR3 loop: CASSPRAAGETQYF. The CDR3 bases are TGTGCCAGCTCTCCCCGGGCCGCCGGGGAGACCCAGTACTTC.

In this sample, this clonotype turned up many times. The chain links TRBV7-2 to TRBJ2-4; D possibly corresponds to TRBD2 (7 bases). Germline V gene lookup returns CDR1 SGHTA and CDR2 FQGNSA. The CDR3 runs to 18 residues. V was shortened by 4 bases and J by 4 bases, with 23 bases between the two germline ends. CDR3 amino acids: CASSSALGEGEFKNIQYF. The DNA for the CDR3 is TGTGCCAGCAGCTCCGCTTTGGGGGAGGGGGAATTTAAAAACATTCAGTACTTC.

This clonotype was counted between two and nine times. V and J are TRBV4-1 and TRBJ2-1; no firm D call. The CDR3 is made up of 16 amino acids. Trimming removed 2 bases from V and 2 bases from J, with 13 bases in between. Germline V gives CDR1 MGHRA, CDR2 YSYEKL. CDR3 in DNA: TGCGCCAGCAGCCAACCCGCTAGAAGTGCCTACAATGAGCAGTTCTTC. Protein: CASSQPARSAYNEQFF.

The DNA for the CDR3 is TGTGCCAGCAGTGAAGAGAACACTGAAGCTTTCTTT. Protein sequence: CASSEENTEAFF. V gene TRBV25-1 combines with J gene TRBJ1-1; D is unclear. V was pared by 2 bases and J by 1 base, with 2 bases between. The CDR3 spans 12 residues. Germline V gene sequence: CDR1 MGHDK, CDR2 SYGVNS.

This clonotype came up a few times. V usage is TRBV6-8 and J usage is TRBJ1-1; D remains unclear. This CDR3 region has 14 residues. Germline-derived CDR1 and CDR2 are MNHGY and SAAAGT. V was pared by 4 bases and J by 9 bases, with 18 bases between. CDR3 residues: CASSSSAAVVKAFF. CDR3 DNA: TGTGCCAGCAGTTCGTCGGCGGCTGTTGTGAAAGCTTTCTTT.

This clonotype showed up just a few times. This chain joins TRBV4-3 and TRBJ1-2, with TRBD1 matching over 7 bases. The ends lost 3 bases at V and 4 bases at J; junction bases unmatched: 5. From germline, CDR1 is LGHNA and CDR2 YSLEER. The CDR3 is 14 amino acids. The DNA for the CDR3 is TGCGCCAGCAGCCACCTACAGGGGAGCTATGGCTACACCTTC. Residues: CASSHLQGSYGYTF.

The genes are TRBV19 and TRBJ1-1; D unclear. Germline CDR1 reads LNHDA; CDR2 reads SQIVND (reference sequence). This CDR3 spans 13 amino acids. Trimming cost V 4 bases and J 3 bases, with 9 bases left between them. This chain's CDR3 is CASSTPGYTEAFF. CDR3 bases: TGTGCCAGTAGTACTCCAGGATACACTGAAGCTTTCTTT.

This clonotype turned up a few times. V is TRBV6-2 or TRBV6-3 and J is TRBJ2-1; D remains unclear. V lost 6 bases to trimming and J lost 7 bases, with 16 bases between them. The CDR3 sequence is 14 residues long. Looked up from germline, CDR1 is MNHEY and CDR2 is SVGEGT. In nucleotides, the CDR3 is TGTGCCAGCAGACAGCCCACCGGAGTTAATGAGCAGTTCTTC. Protein sequence: CASRQPTGVNEQFF.

This clonotype was found a few times. The V and J genes are TRBV6-6 and TRBJ2-5; unclear D gene. The CDR3 covers 14 residues. Between the trimmed V and J ends, which lost 2 bases and 5 bases, there was a span of 12 bases. Germline values: CDR1 MNHNY, CDR2 SVGAGI (reference sequence). This chain's CDR3 is CASSYGDLSETQYF. Here the CDR3 DNA reads TGTGCCAGCAGTTACGGAGATCTATCGGAGACCCAGTACTTC.

The V gene is TRBV6-5, the J gene TRBJ2-1; maybe TRBD2 (6 bases). The CDR3 covers 16 residues. V was clipped by 6 bases and J by 2 bases, with 17 bases between them. Looked up from germline, CDR1 is MNHEY and CDR2 is SVGAGI. The CDR3 region is CASSLLERAPYNEQFF. The DNA for the CDR3 is TGTGCCAGCAGCTTGTTAGAGCGGGCCCCCTACAATGAGCAGTTCTTC.

There are a few counts of this clonotype. This sequence joins TRBV12-3 or TRBV12-4 and TRBJ2-7, with TRBD2 matching 9 bases. This CDR3 is 15 amino acids long. With 6 bases clipped from V and 1 base from J, the junction kept 7 bases outside the gene matches. CDR3 sequence reads: CASRQAGGPSYEQYF. The CDR3 region has the DNA TGTGCCAGCAGACAAGCGGGAGGACCTTCCTACGAGCAGTACTTC.

The chain carries TRBV20-1 and TRBJ2-5; 8 nucleotides agree with TRBD2. Germline assignment: CDR1 DFQATT and CDR2 SNEGSKA (reference sequence). V trimming: 5 bases; J trimming: 1 base; junction bases outside the gene matches: 3. The CDR3 length is 13 residues. CDR3 residues: CSASSGSQETQYF. CDR3 nucleotides: TGCAGTGCTTCCAGCGGGAGCCAAGAGACCCAGTACTTC.

In this sample, this clonotype turned up a few times. The chain carries TRBV18 and TRBJ2-7, with 15 bases matching TRBD2. Germline V gene sequence: CDR1 KGHSH, CDR2 LQKENI. The V segment lost 4 bases and the J segment 6 bases; nucleotides outside the gene matches: 10. This CDR3 is 17 amino acids long. The CDR3 bases are TGTGCCAGCTCACTTATTCCGGGACTAGCGGGAGGATCCGAGCAGTACGTC. Translating gives CASSLIPGLAGGSEQYV.

This clonotype was seen a few times. The V gene is TRBV7-3, the J gene TRBJ1-4, with D uncertain. V gave up 5 bases and J gave up 0 bases, with 10 bases separating them. Germline V CDR1 and CDR2: SGHTA, FQGTGA. CDR3 length equals 15 residues. This CDR3 is CASSPNTATNEKLFF. DNA for the CDR3: TGTGCCAGCAGCCCGAACACAGCAACTAATGAAAAACTGTTTTTT.

This clonotype was detected a few times. CDR3 amino acids: CASSPTIFYGYTF. The CDR3 nucleotides are TGCGCCAGCAGCCCGACAATTTTCTATGGCTACACCTTC. The chain is built from TRBV4-3 and TRBJ1-2; D remains unclear. Germline CDR1 is LGHNA and CDR2 is YSLEER. Trimming stripped 4 bases from V and 4 bases from J, with 10 bases between. The CDR3 extends over 13 amino acids.